What follows are 14 T cell receptor beta chains derived from one specimen sequenced in a study of CD8+ T cells in alopecia areata. Extracted RNA was reverse transcribed into cDNA, the sequencing template. Sequencing was performed with immunoSEQ multiplex PCR; in TCRdb, only in-frame clones are kept and a portion is missing. Counted here are under 300,000 clones, 65% to 70% occurring once; the ten biggest clones make up roughly 1.2%. The sequences come from CD4+ T cells sorted from blood, collected at week 0. The source is a human donor with alopecia areata.

This rearrangement joins TRBV11-2 to TRBJ1-1; the match to TRBD1 covers 9 bases. V shed 5 bases, J shed 4 bases, and the junction held 8 bases outside the gene matches. CDR3 length: 15 amino acids. Germline V CDR1 and CDR2: SGHAT, FQNNGV. The CDR3 loop is CASSPMTGGITEAFF. Here the CDR3 DNA reads TGTGCCAGCAGCCCCATGACAGGGGGAATCACTGAAGCTTTCTTT. Drawing the rest from reference TRBV11-2 and TRBJ1-1, the complete variable domain is EAGVAQSPRYKIIEKRQSVAFWCNPISGHATLYWYQQILGQGPKLLIQFQNNGVVDDSQLPKDRFSAERLKGVDSTLKIQPAKLEDSAVYLCASSPMTGGITEAFFGQGTRLTVV.

The V call is TRBV7-2, the J call TRBJ1-6, with 7 positions matching TRBD1. In germline, CDR1 is SGHTA, CDR2 FQGNSA. The V and J ends lost 1 base and 8 bases, in that order; junction bases with no gene match: 5. The CDR3 has 15 residues. DNA for the CDR3: TGTGCCAGCAGCTTAGACAGGGGCTGGTATTCACCCCTCCACTTT. It encodes CASSLDRGWYSPLHF.

The V call is TRBV2, the J call TRBJ2-5; 10 positions agree with TRBD1. The CDR3 length is 13 residues. CDR1 SNHLY and CDR2 FYNNEI come from the germline V gene. The trim removed 8 bases at V and 9 bases at J, leaving 9 bases unmatched. In nucleotides, the CDR3 is TGTGCCAGCGGGACAGGGGAACCTGGTTCCCAGTACTTC. Amino acids: CASGTGEPGSQYF.

The V gene is TRBV9, the J gene TRBJ2-5; D is possibly TRBD1 (5 bases). The V end lost 3 bases, the J end lost 2 bases, and 14 bases lay between the germline ends. Per germline, CDR1 SGDLS and CDR2 YYNGEE. There are 15 residues in the CDR3. In DNA form, the CDR3 reads TGTGCCAGCAGCGGTAGGGCAGGGAAGCAAGAGACCCAGTACTTC. As protein: CASSGRAGKQETQYF.

The gene calls are TRBV2 and TRBJ1-2, with D possibly TRBD1 on 5 matching bases. Germline values: CDR1 SNHLY, CDR2 FYNNEI. V lost 6 bases to trimming and J lost 7 bases, with 15 bases between them. The CDR3 is made up of 13 amino acids. CDR3 amino acids: CASSPTGQGGYTF. CDR3 coding DNA: TGTGCCAGCAGCCCTACCGGTCAGGGTGGCTACACCTTC.

The rearrangement uses TRBV9 and TRBJ2-5; no reliable D call. The CDR3 runs 14 residues. CDR1 and CDR2 (germline): SGDLS, YYNGEE. The V end was cut by 0 bases, the J end by 5 bases, with 11 bases between. CDR3: CASSVVGGDETQYF. The DNA for the CDR3 is TGTGCCAGCAGCGTAGTCGGCGGTGACGAGACCCAGTACTTC.

J is TRBJ1-2 and V is TRBV29-1; 9 bases are shared with TRBD1. Germline V CDR1 and CDR2: SQVTM, ANQGSEA. This CDR3 region has 12 residues. Losses at the gene ends were 6 bases for V and 8 bases for J; bases not matched to a gene: 7. The CDR3: CSVVRQGVGYTF. The CDR3 DNA reads as TGCAGCGTGGTGAGACAGGGGGTCGGCTACACCTTC.

V gene TRBV4-3 combines with J gene TRBJ2-6; D gene unclear. Trimming removed 4 bases from V and 8 bases from J, with 9 bases in between. The germline CDR1 and CDR2 sequences are LGHNA and YSLEER. The CDR3 length is 13 residues. The CDR3 reads CASSPTGTNVLTF. DNA of the CDR3: TGCGCCAGCAGCCCTACGGGCACCAACGTCCTGACTTTC.

The J gene is TRBJ2-1, the V gene TRBV13; the D is unclear. CDR3 length equals 11 residues. Germline values: CDR1 PRHDT, CDR2 FYEKMQ (reference sequence). V was clipped by 3 bases and J by 6 bases, with 3 bases between them. CDR3 amino acids: CASSFINEQFF. Here the CDR3 DNA reads TGTGCCAGCAGCTTTATCAATGAGCAGTTCTTC.

The J gene is TRBJ1-4, the V gene TRBV7-2; possibly TRBD1 for D (5 bases). V was shortened by 6 bases and J by 0 bases, with 11 bases between the two germline ends. The CDR3 spans 15 residues. CDR1 SGHTA and CDR2 FQGNSA come from the germline V gene. The CDR3 DNA is TGTGCCAGCAGTGGTGGGACGGCAACTAATGAAAAACTGTTTTTT. Residues: CASSGGTATNEKLFF. Full variable domain (remainder filled in from reference TRBV7-2 and TRBJ1-4): GAGVSQSPSNKVTEKGKDVELRCDPISGHTALYWYRQSLGQGLEFLIYFQGNSAPDKSGLPSDRFSAERTGGSVSTLTIQRTQQEDSAVYLCASSGGTATNEKLFFGSGTQLSVL.

V gene TRBV7-2 combines with J gene TRBJ2-7, with D uncertain. CDR3 length: 16 residues. Germline values: CDR1 SGHTA, CDR2 FQGNSA. Trimming pared 1 base from V and 2 bases from J, leaving 15 bases between. CDR3 sequence: CASSLDGLLWTYEQYF. The CDR3 DNA reads as TGTGCCAGCAGCTTAGATGGGCTCCTTTGGACCTACGAGCAGTACTTC.

This clone has just a few counts. The genes are TRBV29-1 and TRBJ2-5, with 9 positions matching TRBD2. Germline V gene data show CDR1 as SQVTM and CDR2 as ANQGSEA. The CDR3 runs 14 residues. Trimming cost V 0 bases and J 7 bases; bases outside gene matches: 6. The CDR3 here is CSVEELTSGGTQYF. The CDR3 nucleotides are TGCAGCGTTGAAGAACTGACTAGCGGCGGGACCCAGTACTTC.

This chain uses TRBV30 with TRBJ2-3; D is uncertain. This CDR3 region has 13 residues. In germline, CDR1 is GTSNPN, CDR2 SVGIG (reference sequence). The CDR3 DNA reads TGTGCTTCCCCTGGGCGTACACAAGATACGCAGTATTTT. Encoded protein: CASPGRTQDTQYF.

As to this clone: This sample includes further DNA sequences coding for the same CDR3. The genes are TRBV29-1 and TRBJ2-1, with D uncertain. In germline, CDR1 is SQVTM, CDR2 ANQGSEA. Trimming removed 4 bases at V and 5 bases at J, with 3 bases between. The CDR3 has 10 residues. The CDR3 spells CSVANNEQFF. In DNA form, the CDR3 reads TGCAGCGTTGCCAACAATGAGCAGTTCTTC.